This T cell receptor beta chain was profiled in a study of blood T cell repertoires in COVID-19. Study context: Sources were T cells, B-cell-depleted T cells, or PBMCs; the material itself was cDNA or gDNA.

Per germline, CDR1 LGHDT and CDR2 YNNKEL (reference sequence). This CDR3 has 15 residues. J lost 4 bases, V lost 2 bases, and 4 bases had no gene match. Researchers sorted participants into cohorts using their self-reported clinical history. In the original workflow: The authors estimated nucleated cell counts from reference gene primer amplification. Using immunoSEQ multiplex PCR, the repertoire was profiled, and TCRdb retains in-frame clones only, with some absent. V and J calls plus clone size are reproduced from that table; the DNA served to infer D and trimming. The table includes fewer than 500,000 clones, more than 80% detected once.

The chain carries TRBV3-1 (or the pseudogene TRBV3-2) and TRBJ1-4; 7 bases are shared with TRBD1. This TCR was recovered from a young man who had recovered from COVID-19. Material for sequencing was PBMCs or T cells enriched from blood (not recorded which). The CDR3 coding sequence is TGTGCCAGCAGCCAACCGGACAGGCTTAATGAAAAACTGTTTTTT. Protein: CASSQPDRLNEKLFF.